This T cell receptor beta chain was sequenced in a study of blood T cells in healthy people across ages. Each donor was a healthy Caucasian individual from Russia, aged roughly 6 to 95. CDR1 DFQATT and CDR2 SNEGSKA come from the germline V gene (reference sequence). The CDR3 is 13 residues long. Trimming cost V 3 bases and J 4 bases, with 10 bases left between them. The authors ran a second PCR of about 6 to 11 cycles using a sample-barcoded 5' primer and a J-beta primer mix. MiXCR was run by TCRdb on the 5' RACE reads, yielding one entry per CDR3 protein. Here the sample spans 760,000 or so distinct CDR3 sequences, about 25% being singletons. Another study also made use of these data, one on T cells of mothers and their children.

The genes are TRBV20-1 and TRBJ2-4, with D perhaps assigned TRBD1 or TRBD2 (5 bases each). The TCR originated in a boy between 10 and 17 years old in good health. The specimen sequenced was blood. CDR3: CSARGPTKNIQYF. CDR3 coding DNA: TGCAGTGCTAGGGGACCTACGAAAAACATTCAGTACTTC.